These 18 T cell receptor beta chains were sequenced from one sample in a study of shared clonotypes between healthy human individuals (dated by TCRdb to about 2020). Libraries came from the immunoSEQ multiplex PCR assay. This is the immuneACCESS table as TCRdb keeps it, with only in-frame sequences that have V and J called. A part of the clones is gone; compared with another copy, unresolved V genes explain less than half, and the rest is unexplained. In this sample the table shows a few million clones, more than 85% of which occur a single time. The top ten constitute 0.39% of the sample. Input material: naive CD4+ T cells from PBMCs. The sample's cell subset or site label, in plain terms: CD45RA+ positively selected. The receptors were gathered from a man aged 18 to 29 in good health. Some clones in this sample may be carry-over from other donors' samples.

This clone was seen once. The genes are TRBV2 and TRBJ2-1, with 10 positions matching TRBD2. There are 15 residues in the CDR3. J lost 5 bases, V lost 2 bases, and 3 bases had no gene match. Germline V gene data show CDR1 as SNHLY and CDR2 as FYNNEI. The CDR3 loop is CASSEKGLANNEQFF. The CDR3 nucleotides read TGTGCCAGCAGTGAAAAGGGACTAGCGAACAATGAGCAGTTCTTC.

The chain links TRBV9 to TRBJ1-3; no firm D call. Germline CDR1 reads SGDLS; CDR2 reads YYNGEE. This CDR3 spans 15 amino acids. The germline V and J ends were trimmed by 4 bases and 1 base, with 12 bases remaining between them. This chain's CDR3 is CASSTGSSSGNTIYF. In nucleotides, the CDR3 is TGTGCCAGCAGCACCGGGAGCTCATCTGGAAACACCATATATTTT. Full variable domain (missing parts from reference TRBV9 and TRBJ1-3): DSGVTQTPKHLITATGQRVTLRCSPRSGDLSVYWYQQSLDQGLQFLIQYYNGEERAKGNILERFSAQQFPDLHSELNLSSLELGDSALYFCASSTGSSSGNTIYFGEGSWLTVV.

The rearrangement uses TRBV27 and TRBJ2-2, with 9 bases lining up with TRBD1. CDR3 length: 16 amino acids. Germline values: CDR1 MNHEY, CDR2 SMNVEV (reference sequence). The V segment lost 2 bases and the J segment 0 bases; nucleotides outside the gene matches: 1. The CDR3, as DNA: TGTGCCAGCAGTTTAGGGGACAGGGCGAACACCGGGGAGCTGTTTTTT. It encodes CASSLGDRANTGELFF.

The gene calls are TRBV27 and TRBJ1-2; 7 bases are a match to TRBD1. The CDR3 extends over 15 amino acids. V lost 1 base to trimming and J lost 3 bases; unmatched junction nucleotides: 5. Per germline, CDR1 MNHEY and CDR2 SMNVEV (reference sequence). The DNA of the CDR3 is TGTGCCAGCAGTTTATTAGGACAGGACTACTATGGCTACACCTTC. Its protein is CASSLLGQDYYGYTF.

The V call is TRBV5-1, the J call TRBJ2-5, with 8 bases aligning to TRBD1. The CDR3 runs to 14 residues. Trimming took 4 bases from V and 5 from J; bases not matched to a gene: 7. Germline loops: CDR1 SGHRS, CDR2 YFSETQ. CDR3 bases: TGCGCCAGCAGCCCTAGGACAGGGACCGAGACCCAGTACTTC. Translating it yields CASSPRTGTETQYF. Based on the CDR3 plus reference TRBV5-1 and TRBJ2-5, the full variable domain is KAGVTQTPRYLIKTRGQQVTLSCSPISGHRSVSWYQQTPGQGLQFLFEYFSETQRNKGNFPGRFSGRQFSNSRSEMNVSTLELGDSALYLCASSPRTGTETQYFGPGTRLLVL.

CDR3 DNA: TGTGCCAGCAGTGCACCGGGACGGCGGGGCTACACCTTC. It codes for CASSAPGRRGYTF. The V gene is TRBV25-1, the J gene TRBJ1-2; a weak D match, TRBD1 (5 bases). Trimming took 4 bases from V and 8 from J, leaving 14 bases between them. Germline-derived CDR1 and CDR2 are MGHDK and SYGVNS. The CDR3 is 13 amino acids.

The chain employs TRBV25-1 and TRBJ2-2; the D gene is possibly TRBD1 (7 bases). CDR3 length equals 15 residues. The germline CDR1 and CDR2 sequences are MGHDK and SYGVNS. Trimming stripped 6 bases from V and 5 bases from J, with 16 bases between. CDR3 sequence reads: CASSEARGATGELFF. The CDR3 nucleotides are TGTGCCAGCAGCGAAGCCAGGGGGGCGACCGGGGAGCTGTTTTTT.

This clone was recorded only once. The rearrangement links TRBV28 to TRBJ1-2; D gene unclear. The ends were cut back, 7 bases at V and 7 bases at J, with 13 bases in the middle. The CDR3 runs 12 residues. Germline V gene data show CDR1 as MDHEN and CDR2 as SYDVKM. The CDR3 nucleotides read TGTGCCAGCAATTTTGGTGGTTCTGGCTACACCTTC. Encoded protein: CASNFGGSGYTF.

The chain employs TRBV5-1 and TRBJ1-2, with TRBD1 identical over 7 bases. Germline CDR1 SGHRS, CDR2 YFSETQ. The CDR3 has 14 residues. V lost 4 bases to trimming and J lost 0 bases; unmatched junction nucleotides: 3. The CDR3 sequence is CASSETGSNYGYTF. The CDR3, as DNA: TGCGCCAGCAGCGAGACAGGGTCTAACTATGGCTACACCTTC.

The chain couples TRBV10-3 to TRBJ1-3; 7 bases map to TRBD1. Germline V lookup: CDR1 ENHRY, CDR2 SYGVKD. With 3 bases clipped from V and 5 bases from J, the junction kept 13 bases outside the gene matches. CDR3 length equals 17 residues. The CDR3 nucleotides are TGTGCCATCAGTGATACAGGGGTGGACTTATATAGAAACACCATATATTTT. Encoded protein: CAISDTGVDLYRNTIYF.

As for this clone: The sample contains more than one DNA sequence encoding this CDR3. V usage is TRBV7-7 and J usage is TRBJ2-2, with D possibly TRBD1 on 6 matching bases. Germline CDR1 is SSHAT and CDR2 is FNYEAQ (reference sequence). CDR3 length: 14 residues. CDR3 DNA sequence: TGTGCTACCTCTCCGGGACACAACACCGGGGAGCTGTTTTTT. This encodes CATSPGHNTGELFF.

This clone was picked up one time. This chain uses TRBV5-1 with TRBJ2-1; D possibly corresponds to TRBD2 (6 bases). In germline, CDR1 is SGHRS, CDR2 YFSETQ. This CDR3 contains 12 residues. Trimming pared 4 bases from V and 13 bases from J, leaving 15 bases between. The CDR3 region is CASSLPGESQFF. The CDR3 region has the DNA TGCGCCAGCAGCCTCCCGGGGGAGAGCCAGTTCTTC.

The rearrangement joins TRBV7-8 to TRBJ1-2; 7 bases align to TRBD1. With 5 bases clipped from V and 7 bases from J, the junction kept 7 bases outside the gene matches. CDR3 length equals 13 residues. Germline CDR1 reads SGHVS; CDR2 reads FQNEAQ. The CDR3 reads CASSGRQGGGYTF. In nucleotides, the CDR3 is TGTGCCAGCAGCGGAAGACAGGGTGGTGGCTACACCTTC.

The chain couples TRBV7-2 to TRBJ2-3; D possibly corresponds to TRBD1 (5 bases). Trimming took off 6 bases at V and 3 bases at J, with 25 bases between the two ends. The CDR3 contains 18 residues. The germline CDR1 and CDR2 sequences are SGHTA and FQGNSA. CDR3 nucleotide sequence: TGTGCCAGCAGTCAAGGGCTGTACCCCCGAAGGGGTACAGATACGCAGTATTTT. This sequence encodes CASSQGLYPRRGTDTQYF.

The chain recombines TRBV7-6 with TRBJ1-3; perhaps TRBD1 as D (5 bases). Germline CDR1 SGHVS, CDR2 FNYEAQ. The ends were cut back, 1 base at V and 2 bases at J, with 9 bases in the middle. The CDR3 runs 15 residues. The CDR3 DNA is TGTGCCAGCAGCTTAGTACAGGTTCCTGGAAACACCATATATTTT. Encoded protein: CASSLVQVPGNTIYF.

The chain recombines TRBV9 with TRBJ2-3; 11 bases fit TRBD2. The CDR3 sequence is 16 residues long. Germline-derived CDR1 and CDR2 are SGDLS and YYNGEE. Trimming removed 4 bases from V and 4 bases from J; junction bases left unmatched: 8. CDR3 residues: CASSLPLAGVPDTQYF. CDR3 DNA: TGTGCCAGCAGCTTACCACTAGCGGGAGTCCCAGATACGCAGTATTTT.

The chain combines TRBV5-1 with TRBJ2-1, with 7 positions matching TRBD2. The V and J ends lost 6 bases and 3 bases, in that order; junction bases with no gene match: 12. The germline gives CDR1 SGHRS, CDR2 YFSETQ. The CDR3 is 16 residues long. The CDR3 sequence is CASNPVAGVIYNEQFF. CDR3 coding DNA: TGCGCCAGCAACCCGGTGGCGGGAGTCATCTACAATGAGCAGTTCTTC.

The rearrangement uses TRBV30 and TRBJ1-1, with D unclear. The CDR3 loop spans 11 amino acids. The V and J ends lost 1 base and 5 bases respectively, with 5 bases between them. CDR1 is GTSNPN, CDR2 SVGIG, per germline (reference sequence). CDR3 loop: CAWSGSTEAFF. The CDR3 nucleotides read TGTGCCTGGAGTGGTTCTACTGAAGCTTTCTTT.